This TCR beta chain came from a study of blood T cell repertoires in COVID-19. Study-wide context: Samples came from the United States, Italy and Spain, spanning acute and convalescent COVID-19. Sources were T cells, B-cell-depleted T cells, or PBMCs; the material itself was cDNA or gDNA.

This CDR3 has 16 residues. CDR1 and CDR2 (germline): ENHRY, SYGVKD. V trimming: 5 bases; J trimming: 7 bases; junction bases outside the gene matches: 12. Methods used by the authors: Amplification of reference gene primers was used by the study to estimate nucleated cell counts. Using immunoSEQ multiplex PCR, the repertoire was profiled, and TCRdb retains in-frame clones only, with some absent. V and J calls and clone size follow that table, whereas D and trimming were derived from the DNA. The table lists about 20,000 clones, roughly 84% of them singletons. The chain couples TRBV10-3 to TRBJ2-7; 12 bases line up with TRBD2. This clonotype was obtained from a human donor with active COVID-19. The donor label of this sample is uncertain. Material for sequencing was peripheral blood. The DNA for the CDR3 is TGTGCCATCAGTATAACCGGGACTAGCGGGCCGGGGGAGCAGTACTTC. Protein product: CAISITGTSGPGEQYF.